The present TCR beta chain was sequenced within a study of T cell repertoires in cytomegalovirus infection. This clonotype was picked up many times. There are 13 residues in the CDR3. The germline V and J ends were trimmed by 7 bases and 3 bases, with 16 bases remaining between them. Germline V gene lookup returns CDR1 DFQATT and CDR2 SNEGSKA (reference sequence). TCRdb ran MiXCR on the reads and lists one entry per CDR3 protein. The table shows fewer than 250,000 distinct CDR3 sequences, with roughly an eighth occurring only once. This TCR was recovered from a human donor in good health (CMV status not recorded). Some clones in this sample may be carry-over from other donors' samples. The chain links TRBV20-1 to TRBJ2-7; tentatively, D is TRBD1 (6 bases). Sequencing used PBMCs. CDR3 DNA: TGCAGTGAACCCTCACAGGGCTACTACGAGCAGTACTTC. It encodes CSEPSQGYYEQYF.